These 29 T cell receptor beta chains originate from one sample sequenced in a study of Ad26.COV2.S vaccination and SARS-CoV-2 variants. Measured with immunoSEQ multiplex PCR; TCRdb has only the in-frame clones, and not every one. The table has 350,000 to 500,000 clones, about 92% seen once; the top ten hold around 4.5%. Treatment here: 15 to 20 received Ad26.COV2.S at low or high dose, single or two shots; a few received placebo; per-sample allocation not given. Specimen acquisition occurred on day 63 following the initial vaccine or placebo injection. Sequencing used peripheral blood, obtained in a trial of Ad26.COV2.S vaccine versus placebo. These TCRs come from a person aged 18-65 years who received the Ad26.COV2.S COVID-19 vaccine or a placebo.

This clone was detected only once. The chain carries TRBV21-1 and TRBJ2-5; TRBD1, as called in the table, went unchecked against the DNA. TRBV21-1 is flagged as a pseudogene. The CDR3 is made up of 14 amino acids. CDR3 in DNA: TGTGCCAGCCCGACAGGGTTTGAATTAGAGACCCAGTACTTC. This gives the protein CASPTGFELETQYF.

The genes are TRBV28 and TRBJ1-2; D is possibly TRBD1 (6 bases). V gave up 7 bases and J gave up 10 bases, with 25 bases separating them. Germline lookup yields CDR1 MDHEN and CDR2 SYDVKM. This CDR3 is built from 15 residues. The CDR3 nucleotides read TGTGCCAGCATTATAAACCGGGCGGGGGGCGAACCCTACACCTTC. Its translation: CASIINRAGGEPYTF.

CDR3 DNA: TGTGCCAGCAGCTCCCGACAGACATTTTCCTCCTACGAGCAGTACTTC. It codes for CASSSRQTFSSYEQYF. This chain links TRBV7-6 with TRBJ2-7; D might be TRBD1 (5 bases). The CDR3 covers 16 residues. Germline CDR1 and CDR2: SGHVS and FNYEAQ. V lost 4 bases and J lost 0, with 16 bases in between.

This clone has a single count. This rearrangement joins TRBV28 to TRBJ2-3; 11 bases map to TRBD2. The J segment lost 4 bases and the V segment lost 0 bases, leaving 3 bases of the junction unmatched. This CDR3 has 16 residues. The germline V gene encodes CDR1 MDHEN and CDR2 SYDVKM. The CDR3 nucleotides read TGTGCCAGCAGTTTATGGACTAGCGGGATTTCAGATACGCAGTATTTT. Encoded protein: CASSLWTSGISDTQYF.

The gene calls are TRBV7-3 and TRBJ2-3, with 7 bases identical to TRBD1. The CDR3 is 13 residues long. Trimming removed 5 bases from V and 2 bases from J; junction bases left unmatched: 1. Germline loops: CDR1 SGHTA, CDR2 FQGTGA. CDR3 in amino acids: CASSQGDTDTQYF. CDR3 nucleotide sequence: TGTGCCAGCAGCCAGGGGGACACAGATACGCAGTATTTT.

The chain uses TRBV28 and TRBJ2-7; 12 bases are a match to TRBD2. The length of the CDR3 is 19 residues. Trimming cost V 5 bases and J 3 bases; bases outside gene matches: 17. The V gene's germline CDR1 is MDHEN and CDR2 SYDVKM. The CDR3 DNA is TGTGCCAGCAGTCCAACGACAGTCCAGACTAGCGGGAGCAACTACGAGCAGTACTTC. This gives the protein CASSPTTVQTSGSNYEQYF.

V and J are TRBV14 and TRBJ1-4; D is ambiguous. Trimming took 4 bases from V and 7 from J, leaving 4 bases between them. The germline CDR1 and CDR2 sequences are SGHDN and FVKESK. The length of the CDR3 is 11 residues. In nucleotides, the CDR3 is TGTGCCAGCAGCCGGAGTGAAAAACTGTTTTTT. Its protein product is CASSRSEKLFF.

The chain uses TRBV6-5 and TRBJ2-7; perhaps TRBD2 as D (6 bases). V lost 5 bases and J 2 bases, leaving 16 bases between the germline ends. Looked up from germline, CDR1 is MNHEY and CDR2 is SVGAGI. CDR3 length: 15 amino acids. CDR3 region: CASSLRDLATYEQYF. The DNA of the CDR3 is TGTGCCAGCAGTCTCCGGGACTTAGCCACCTACGAGCAGTACTTC.

The chain is built from TRBV29-1 and TRBJ1-2; D remains ambiguous. Trimming removed 2 bases from V and 6 bases from J, with 10 bases in between. The V gene's germline CDR1 is SQVTM and CDR2 ANQGSEA. The CDR3 consists of 12 residues. The CDR3 nucleotides read TGCAGCGTTGAAACTCGATCCCATGGCTACACCTTC. Its protein product is CSVETRSHGYTF. Supplemented by reference TRBV29-1 and TRBJ1-2, the full variable domain reads SAVISQKPSRDICQRGTSLTIQCQVDSQVTMMFWYRQQPGQSLTLIATANQGSEATYESGFVIDKFPISRPNLTFSTLTVSNMSPEDSSIYLCSVETRSHGYTFGSGTRLTVV.

V is TRBV6-2 or TRBV6-3 and J is TRBJ1-3, with D unresolved. V dropped 2 bases and J dropped 0 bases, with 8 bases sitting between them. Germline CDR1 is MNHEY and CDR2 is SVGEGT. The CDR3 length is 15 residues. The CDR3 region is CASSYGVTSGNTIYF. The CDR3 bases are TGTGCCAGCAGTTACGGAGTCACCTCTGGAAACACCATATATTTT.

The chain links TRBV5-5 to TRBJ2-7, with TRBD1 matching 8 bases. Germline V lookup: CDR1 SGHKS, CDR2 YYEKEE (reference sequence). V was clipped by 2 bases and J by 0 bases; unmatched bases: 10. CDR3 length: 17 amino acids. The CDR3 DNA sequence: TGTGCCAGCAGCTTTTCATCCCGAACAGGGGGCTCCTACGAGCAGTACTTC. This sequence encodes CASSFSSRTGGSYEQYF.

The gene calls are TRBV5-5 and TRBJ1-5; maybe TRBD1 (6 bases). This CDR3 spans 17 amino acids. The V end was cut by 2 bases, the J end by 0 bases, with 15 bases between. Germline CDR1 is SGHKS and CDR2 is YYEKEE (reference sequence). The CDR3 DNA sequence: TGTGCCAGCAGCTTATTTCCCGGGACATATAGCAATCAGCCCCAGCATTTT. It translates to CASSLFPGTYSNQPQHF.

The chain employs TRBV19 and TRBJ2-1; D gene uncertain. Between the trimmed V and J ends, which lost 4 bases and 7 bases, there was a span of 11 bases. Germline CDR1 is LNHDA and CDR2 is SQIVND (reference sequence). The CDR3 sequence is 13 residues long. The CDR3 DNA sequence: TGTGCCAGTAGTACGGGCCGGTGGAATGAGCAGTTCTTC. This gives the protein CASSTGRWNEQFF.

For this clone: Other DNA sequences in this specimen translate into the identical CDR3. The rearrangement uses TRBV13 and TRBJ1-5; no clear D. The CDR3 is 12 residues long. The V gene lost 3 bases and the J gene lost 4 bases, with 4 bases spanning the gap. CDR1 and CDR2 from the germline V gene are PRHDT and FYEKMQ (reference sequence). CDR3 residues: CASSLGNQPQHF. CDR3 nucleotides: TGTGCCAGCAGCTTGGGGAATCAGCCCCAGCATTTT. Variable domain in full (rest from reference TRBV13 and TRBJ1-5): AAGVIQSPRHLIKEKRETATLKCYPIPRHDTVYWYQQGPGQDPQFLISFYEKMQSDKGSIPDRFSAQQFSDYHSELNMSSLELGDSALYFCASSLGNQPQHFGDGTRLSIL.

This sequence joins TRBV24-1 and TRBJ2-3, with 12 bases matching TRBD2. The CDR3 contains 15 residues. Germline CDR1 KGHDR, CDR2 SFDVKD. Trimming removed 6 bases from V and 3 bases from J; junction bases left unmatched: 3. In nucleotides, the CDR3 is TGTGCCACCAGTCCTAGCGGGAGGGCGACAGATACGCAGTATTTT. Translating it yields CATSPSGRATDTQYF.

This chain connects TRBV13 to TRBJ2-1; TRBD2 is a possible D gene (5 bases). Germline V gene lookup returns CDR1 PRHDT and CDR2 FYEKMQ (reference sequence). The CDR3 length is 15 residues. Trimming shortened V by 5 bases and J by 0 bases, and 11 bases separated the two germline ends. In DNA form, the CDR3 reads TGTGCCAGCAGCGAAAGGAGGAGCTCCTACAATGAGCAGTTCTTC. Its translation is CASSERRSSYNEQFF. Supplemented by reference TRBV13 and TRBJ2-1, the full variable domain reads AAGVIQSPRHLIKEKRETATLKCYPIPRHDTVYWYQQGPGQDPQFLISFYEKMQSDKGSIPDRFSAQQFSDYHSELNMSSLELGDSALYFCASSERRSSYNEQFFGPGTRLTVL.

V and J are TRBV29-1 and TRBJ2-3, with 7 bases lining up with TRBD2. V lost 6 bases, J lost 3 bases, and 3 bases stayed unmatched. This CDR3 comprises 12 residues. CDR1 and CDR2 from the germline V gene are SQVTM and ANQGSEA. CDR3 loop: CSVILATDTQYF. For the CDR3, the DNA is TGCAGCGTCATACTAGCGACAGATACGCAGTATTTT.

This sequence joins TRBV25-1 and TRBJ1-5, with TRBD1 matching 8 bases. Per germline, CDR1 MGHDK and CDR2 SYGVNS. This CDR3 spans 16 amino acids. V was clipped by 1 base and J by 3 bases; unmatched bases: 5. The DNA of the CDR3 is TGTGCCAGCAGTGAATCCGGGACAGGCTACAATCAGCCCCAGCATTTT. It translates to CASSESGTGYNQPQHF. Based on the CDR3 plus reference TRBV25-1 and TRBJ1-5, the full variable domain is EADIYQTPRYLVIGTGKKITLECSQTMGHDKMYWYQQDPGMELHLIHYSYGVNSTEKGDLSSESTVSRIRTEHFPLTLESARPSHTSQYLCASSESGTGYNQPQHFGDGTRLSIL.

This clone was detected only once. V gene TRBV5-4 combines with J gene TRBJ1-2; 7 positions agree with TRBD1. The CDR3 runs 15 residues. The germline V gene encodes CDR1 SGHNT and CDR2 YYREEE (reference sequence). Unmatched junction bases numbered 9, after V lost 5 bases and J lost 2 bases. The CDR3 DNA reads TGTGCCAGCAGTTATGCAGGGGGTCTCAACTATGGCTACACCTTC. As protein: CASSYAGGLNYGYTF.

This clone was seen only once. V and J are TRBV9 and TRBJ2-1; 9 bases fit TRBD2. CDR1 and CDR2 (germline): SGDLS, YYNGEE. The CDR3 covers 18 residues. V lost 3 bases, J lost 4 bases, and 14 bases stayed unmatched. The CDR3 loop is CASSAPLPGLADYNEQFF. The CDR3 DNA reads as TGTGCCAGCAGCGCCCCCCTTCCGGGACTAGCAGATTACAATGAGCAGTTCTTC.

The chain employs TRBV30 and TRBJ2-3; 12 positions agree with TRBD2. J lost 2 bases, V lost 0 bases, and 6 bases had no gene match. CDR3 size: 17 residues. Looked up from germline, CDR1 is GTSNPN and CDR2 is SVGIG (reference sequence). CDR3 nucleotides: TGTGCCTGGAGTGTCCTAGGACTAGCGGGGCCCACAGATACGCAGTATTTT. It is translated as CAWSVLGLAGPTDTQYF.

The chain links TRBV28 to TRBJ1-1; D gene unclear. The CDR3 is 16 amino acids. Trimming removed 3 bases at V and 5 bases at J, with 19 bases between. Germline lookup yields CDR1 MDHEN and CDR2 SYDVKM. CDR3 residues: CASSFGRLEERTEAFF. CDR3 DNA sequence: TGTGCCAGCAGTTTCGGGCGTTTGGAGGAGAGGACTGAAGCTTTCTTT.

Here the CDR3 reads CASSTRGWTEVIDTDTQYF. The DNA for the CDR3 is TGTGCCAGCAGTACCCGTGGTTGGACCGAAGTGATTGACACAGATACGCAGTATTTT. This chain links TRBV28 with TRBJ2-3; D uncertain. This CDR3 comprises 19 residues. Germline V gene lookup returns CDR1 MDHEN and CDR2 SYDVKM. Trimming pared 5 bases from V and 2 bases from J, leaving 26 bases between.

V usage is TRBV27 and J usage is TRBJ2-7; 12 nucleotides match TRBD2. This CDR3 region has 15 residues. V shed 7 bases and J 3 bases; nucleotides not matched to a gene: 7. Germline V gene sequence: CDR1 MNHEY, CDR2 SMNVEV (reference sequence). CDR3 protein: CASTPLAGGRYEQYF. CDR3 sequence (DNA): TGTGCCAGCACCCCCCTAGCGGGAGGGCGCTACGAGCAGTACTTC.

The genes are TRBV4-2 and TRBJ2-3, with 10 bases that match TRBD2. The V segment lost 0 bases and the J segment 14 bases; nucleotides outside the gene matches: 8. Germline loops: CDR1 LGHNA, CDR2 YNFKEQ. This CDR3 spans 14 amino acids. This CDR3 is CASSQDRSAGGTYF. The CDR3 region has the DNA TGTGCCAGCAGCCAAGATCGGTCAGCGGGGGGGACGTATTTT.

This clone was seen more than once but under ten times. This chain uses TRBV2 with TRBJ2-7, with 8 bases matching TRBD1. CDR1 and CDR2 from the germline V gene are SNHLY and FYNNEI. CDR3 size: 14 residues. The J segment lost 6 bases and the V segment lost 6 bases, leaving 10 bases of the junction unmatched. The CDR3 sequence: CASSATAGGLEQYF. The CDR3 region has the DNA TGTGCCAGCAGCGCAACTGCAGGGGGCCTCGAGCAGTACTTC.

The chain has TRBV21-1 and TRBJ1-5; the D call TRBD1 from the table was never checked on the DNA. TRBV21-1 is flagged as a pseudogene. The CDR3 has 13 residues. CDR3 bases: TGTGCCAGCAGCAAAGGGACAGATCAGCCCCAGCATTTT. Translation: CASSKGTDQPQHF.

The rearrangement uses TRBV13 and TRBJ2-7, with a tentative D call TRBD2 (6 bases). The CDR3 spans 16 residues. The V end lost 1 base, the J end lost 7 bases, and 20 bases lay between the germline ends. Germline CDR1 PRHDT, CDR2 FYEKMQ (reference sequence). The CDR3 loop reads CASSLAGLGRMGEQYF. CDR3 sequence (DNA): TGTGCCAGCAGCTTAGCGGGACTTGGTCGAATGGGGGAGCAGTACTTC.

The chain has TRBV19 and TRBJ1-1, with 7 nucleotides matching TRBD1. V lost 3 bases, J lost 4 bases, and 11 bases stayed unmatched. Germline V gives CDR1 LNHDA, CDR2 SQIVND (reference sequence). This CDR3 region has 16 residues. CDR3 DNA: TGTGCCAGTAGTATCCCACACCGGACAGGAGGCACTGAAGCTTTCTTT. Protein product: CASSIPHRTGGTEAFF.